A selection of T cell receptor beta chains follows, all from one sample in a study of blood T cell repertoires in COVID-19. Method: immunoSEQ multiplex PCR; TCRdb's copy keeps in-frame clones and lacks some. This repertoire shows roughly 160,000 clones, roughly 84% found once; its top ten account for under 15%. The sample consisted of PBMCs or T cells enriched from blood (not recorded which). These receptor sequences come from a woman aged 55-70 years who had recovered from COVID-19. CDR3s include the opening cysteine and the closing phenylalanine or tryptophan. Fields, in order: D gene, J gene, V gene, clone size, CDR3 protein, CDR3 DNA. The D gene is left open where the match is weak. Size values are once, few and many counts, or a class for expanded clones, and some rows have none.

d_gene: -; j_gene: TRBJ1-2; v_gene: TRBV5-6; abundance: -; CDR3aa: CASSFWTDYGYTF; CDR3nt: TGTGCCAGCAGCTTTTGGACAGACTATGGCTACACCTTC
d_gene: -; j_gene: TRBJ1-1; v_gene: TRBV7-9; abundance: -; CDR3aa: CASSLDPGEAFF; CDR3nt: TGTGCCAGCAGCCTGGACCCGGGGGAAGCTTTCTTT
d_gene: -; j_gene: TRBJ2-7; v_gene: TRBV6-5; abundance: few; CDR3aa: CASRGTRAYEQYF; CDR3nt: TGTGCCAGCAGGGGGACACGAGCTTACGAGCAGTACTTC
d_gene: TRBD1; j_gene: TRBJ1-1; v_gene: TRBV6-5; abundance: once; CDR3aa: CASSRATGGNTEAFF; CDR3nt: TGTGCCAGCAGCCGCGCCACAGGGGGGAACACTGAAGCTTTCTTT
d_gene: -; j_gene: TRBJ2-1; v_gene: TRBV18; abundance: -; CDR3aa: CASSPRRDSYNEQFF; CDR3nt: TGTGCCAGCTCACCAAGGCGGGACTCCTACAATGAGCAGTTCTTC
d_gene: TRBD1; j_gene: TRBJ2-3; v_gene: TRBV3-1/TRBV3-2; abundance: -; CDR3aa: CASSHAGGPDTQYF; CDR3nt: TGTGCCAGCAGCCATGCAGGGGGTCCAGATACGCAGTATTTT
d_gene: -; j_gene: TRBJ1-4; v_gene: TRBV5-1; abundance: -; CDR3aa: CASSLGGVRNEKLFF; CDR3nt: TGCGCCAGCAGCTTGGGCGGGGTCCGTAATGAAAAACTGTTTTTT
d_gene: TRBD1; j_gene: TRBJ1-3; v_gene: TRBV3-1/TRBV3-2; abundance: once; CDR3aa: CASSLGQAEGNTIYF; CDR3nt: TGTGCCAGCAGCCTAGGACAGGCCGAAGGCAACACCATATATTTT
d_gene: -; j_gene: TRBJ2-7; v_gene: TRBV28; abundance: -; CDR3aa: CASSLIMGREQYF; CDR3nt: TGTGCCAGCAGTTTGATCATGGGGAGGGAGCAGTACTTC
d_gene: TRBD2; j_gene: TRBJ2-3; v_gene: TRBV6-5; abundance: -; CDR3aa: CASSLAGASDTQYF; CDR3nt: TGTGCCAGCTCCTTAGCGGGGGCATCAGATACGCAGTATTTT
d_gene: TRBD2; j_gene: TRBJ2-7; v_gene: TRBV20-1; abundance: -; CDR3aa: CSASRFGGNYEQYF; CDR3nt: TGCAGTGCTAGTAGGTTCGGGGGGAACTACGAGCAGTACTTC
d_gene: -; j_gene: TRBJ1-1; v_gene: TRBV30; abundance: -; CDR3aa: CAWSVQVNTEAFF; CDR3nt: TGTGCCTGGAGTGTACAGGTGAACACTGAAGCTTTCTTT
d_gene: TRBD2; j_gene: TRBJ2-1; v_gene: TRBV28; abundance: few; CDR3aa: CASSFVSRTSGSRTNKEQFF; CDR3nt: TGTGCCAGCAGTTTCGTATCTAGGACTAGCGGGAGCAGGACTAATAAAGAGCAGTTCTTC
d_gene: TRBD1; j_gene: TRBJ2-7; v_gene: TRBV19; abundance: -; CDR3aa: CASSIQGEYEQYF; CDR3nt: TGTGCCAGTAGTATTCAGGGGGAATACGAGCAGTACTTC
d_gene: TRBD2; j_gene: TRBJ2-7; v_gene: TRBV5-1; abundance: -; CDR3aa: CASSTGLAGDEQYF; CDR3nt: TGCGCCAGCAGCACTGGACTAGCGGGAGACGAGCAGTACTTC
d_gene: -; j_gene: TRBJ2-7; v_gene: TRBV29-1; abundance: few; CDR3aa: CSVTGPGEDEQYF; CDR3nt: TGCAGCGTCACCGGTCCGGGGGAGGACGAGCAGTACTTC
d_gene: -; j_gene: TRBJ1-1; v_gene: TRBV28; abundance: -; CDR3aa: CASTLHEVGTEAFF; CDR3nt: TGTGCCAGCACCCTGCACGAGGTAGGCACTGAAGCTTTCTTT
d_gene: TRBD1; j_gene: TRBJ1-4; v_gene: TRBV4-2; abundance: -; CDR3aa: CASSQESGQGRKLFF; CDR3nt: TGTGCCAGCAGCCAAGAATCGGGACAGGGGAGAAAACTGTTTTTT
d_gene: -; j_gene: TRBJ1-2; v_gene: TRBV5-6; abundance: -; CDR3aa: CASSLAGSYGYTF; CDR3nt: TGTGCCAGCAGCTTGGCCGGGAGCTATGGCTACACCTTC
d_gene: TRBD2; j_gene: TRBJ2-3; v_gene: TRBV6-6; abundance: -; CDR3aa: CASSYLAGEADTQYF; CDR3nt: TGTGCCAGCAGTTACCTAGCGGGGGAGGCAGATACGCAGTATTTT
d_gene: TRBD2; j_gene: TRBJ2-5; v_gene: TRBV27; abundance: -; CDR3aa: CASSFRESAGGQETQYF; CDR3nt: TGTGCCAGCAGTTTCAGAGAGTCGGCGGGGGGGCAAGAGACCCAGTACTTC
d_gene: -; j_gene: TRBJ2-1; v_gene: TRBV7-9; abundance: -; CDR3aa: CASSLVGGNEQFF; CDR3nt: TGTGCCAGCAGCTTAGTGGGGGGTAATGAGCAGTTCTTC
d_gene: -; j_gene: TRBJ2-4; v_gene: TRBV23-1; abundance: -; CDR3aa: CASSQFELFKNIQYF; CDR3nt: TGCGCCAGCAGTCAATTCGAACTATTCAAAAACATTCAGTACTTC
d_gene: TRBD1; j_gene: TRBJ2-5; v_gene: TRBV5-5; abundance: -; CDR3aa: CASSLVWGGDRGWTQYF; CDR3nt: TGTGCCAGCAGCTTGGTCTGGGGCGGGGACAGGGGGTGGACCCAGTACTTC
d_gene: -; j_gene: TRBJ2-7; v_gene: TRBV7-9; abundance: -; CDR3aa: CASSLMTSYEQYF; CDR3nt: TGTGCCAGCAGCTTAATGACTAGTTACGAGCAGTACTTC
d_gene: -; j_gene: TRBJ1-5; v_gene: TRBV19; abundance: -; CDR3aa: CASSGQNYQPQHF; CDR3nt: TGTGCCAGTAGCGGACAGAACTATCAGCCCCAGCATTTT
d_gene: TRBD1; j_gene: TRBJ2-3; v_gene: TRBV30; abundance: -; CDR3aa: CAWEDRGTDTQYF; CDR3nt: TGTGCCTGGGAGGACAGGGGCACAGATACGCAGTATTTT
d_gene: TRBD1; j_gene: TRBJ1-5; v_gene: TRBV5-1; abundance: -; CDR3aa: CASSFGTGANQPQHF; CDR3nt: TGCGCCAGCAGCTTCGGGACAGGGGCCAATCAGCCCCAGCATTTT
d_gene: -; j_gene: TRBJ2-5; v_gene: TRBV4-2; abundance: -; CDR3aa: CASSQGSLGGETQYF; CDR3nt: TGTGCCAGCAGCCAAGGAAGCCTGGGGGGAGAGACCCAGTACTTC
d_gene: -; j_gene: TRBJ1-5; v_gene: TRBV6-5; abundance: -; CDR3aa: CASSVLGGPQHF; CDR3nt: TGTGCCAGCAGCGTCCTCGGGGGGCCCCAGCATTTT
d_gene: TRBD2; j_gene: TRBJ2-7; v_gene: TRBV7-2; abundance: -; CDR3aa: CASSLQGGHYYEQYF; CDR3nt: TGTGCCAGCAGCTTGCAGGGAGGGCACTACTACGAGCAGTACTTC
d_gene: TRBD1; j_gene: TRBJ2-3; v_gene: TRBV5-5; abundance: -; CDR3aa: CASSLRSGTGAVDTQYF; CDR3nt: TGTGCCAGCAGCTTGCGCTCCGGGACAGGGGCAGTAGATACGCAGTATTTT
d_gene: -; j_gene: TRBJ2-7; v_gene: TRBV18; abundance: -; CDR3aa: CASSSNLYEQYF; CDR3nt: TGTGCCAGCTCGTCCAACCTATACGAGCAGTACTTC
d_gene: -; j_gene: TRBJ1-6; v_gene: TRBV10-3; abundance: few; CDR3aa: CAISESGRFNSPLHF; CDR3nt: TGTGCCATCAGTGAGTCAGGCAGGTTTAATTCACCCCTCCACTTT
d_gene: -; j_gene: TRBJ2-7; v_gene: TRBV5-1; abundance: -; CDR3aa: CASRPTGWEWEQYF; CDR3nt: TGCGCCAGCAGGCCCACAGGGTGGGAATGGGAGCAGTACTTC
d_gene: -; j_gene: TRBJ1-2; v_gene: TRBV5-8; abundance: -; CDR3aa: CASSFPRANYGYTF; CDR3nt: TGTGCCAGCAGTTTTCCCCGGGCTAACTATGGCTACACCTTC
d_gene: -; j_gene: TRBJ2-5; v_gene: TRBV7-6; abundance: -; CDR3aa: CASTPLQETQYF; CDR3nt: TGTGCCAGCACCCCCCTTCAAGAGACCCAGTACTTC
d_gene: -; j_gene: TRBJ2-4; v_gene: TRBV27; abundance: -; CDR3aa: CASGGASKNIQYF; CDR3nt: TGTGCCAGCGGAGGGGCCTCCAAAAACATTCAGTACTTC
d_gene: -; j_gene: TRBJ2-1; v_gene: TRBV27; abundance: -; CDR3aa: CASSLMGAAYNEQFF; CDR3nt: TGTGCCAGCAGTTTAATGGGGGCAGCGTACAATGAGCAGTTCTTC
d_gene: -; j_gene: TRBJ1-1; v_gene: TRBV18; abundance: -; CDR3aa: CASSPRTENTEAFF; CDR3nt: TGTGCCAGCTCACCGCGGACAGAGAACACTGAAGCTTTCTTT
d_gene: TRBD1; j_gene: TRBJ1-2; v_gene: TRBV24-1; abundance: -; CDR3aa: CATSDSRDRLNYGYTF; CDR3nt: TGTGCCACCAGTGATTCCCGGGACAGGCTCAACTATGGCTACACCTTC
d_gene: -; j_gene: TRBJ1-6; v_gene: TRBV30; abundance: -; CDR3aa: CALRLYNSPLHF; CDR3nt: TGTGCCCTGAGATTGTATAATTCACCCCTCCACTTT
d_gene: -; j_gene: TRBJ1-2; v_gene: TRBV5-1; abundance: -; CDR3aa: CASSLDRTAYGYTF; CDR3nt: TGCGCCAGCAGCTTGGACAGGACCGCGTATGGCTACACCTTC
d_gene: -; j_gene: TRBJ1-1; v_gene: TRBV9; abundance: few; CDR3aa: CASSPRTEVNTEAFF; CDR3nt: TGTGCCAGCAGCCCTAGGACAGAAGTGAACACTGAAGCTTTCTTT
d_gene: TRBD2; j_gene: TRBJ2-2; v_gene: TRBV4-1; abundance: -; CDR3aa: CASSRGRATNTGELFF; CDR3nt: TGCGCCAGCAGCCGCGGGAGGGCGACTAATACCGGGGAGCTGTTTTTT